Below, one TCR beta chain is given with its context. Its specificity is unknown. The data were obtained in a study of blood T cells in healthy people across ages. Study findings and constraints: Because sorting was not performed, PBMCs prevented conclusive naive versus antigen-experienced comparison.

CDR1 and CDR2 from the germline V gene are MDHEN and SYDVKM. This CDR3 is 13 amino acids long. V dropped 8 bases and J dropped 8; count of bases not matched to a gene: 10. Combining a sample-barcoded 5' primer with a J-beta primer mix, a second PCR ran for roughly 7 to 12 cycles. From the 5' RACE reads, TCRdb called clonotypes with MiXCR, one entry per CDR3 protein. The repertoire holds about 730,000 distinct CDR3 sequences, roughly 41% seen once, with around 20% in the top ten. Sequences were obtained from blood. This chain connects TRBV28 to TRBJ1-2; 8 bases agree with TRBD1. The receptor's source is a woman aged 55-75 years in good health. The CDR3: CASLDRGSGGYTF. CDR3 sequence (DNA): TGTGCCAGCCTCGACAGGGGATCAGGGGGCTACACCTTC.